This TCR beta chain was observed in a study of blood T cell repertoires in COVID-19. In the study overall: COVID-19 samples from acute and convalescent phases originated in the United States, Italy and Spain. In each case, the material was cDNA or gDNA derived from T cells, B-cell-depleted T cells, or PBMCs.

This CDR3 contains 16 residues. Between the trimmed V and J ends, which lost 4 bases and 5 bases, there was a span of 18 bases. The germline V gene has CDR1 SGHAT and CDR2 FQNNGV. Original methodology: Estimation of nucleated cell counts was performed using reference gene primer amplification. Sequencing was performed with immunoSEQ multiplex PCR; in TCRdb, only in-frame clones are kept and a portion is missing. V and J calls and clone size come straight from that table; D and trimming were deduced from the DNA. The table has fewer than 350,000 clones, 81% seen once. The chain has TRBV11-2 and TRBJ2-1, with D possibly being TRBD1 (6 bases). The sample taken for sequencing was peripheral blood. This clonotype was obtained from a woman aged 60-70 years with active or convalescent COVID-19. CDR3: CASSSLTGYQDNEQFF. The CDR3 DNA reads TGTGCCAGCAGCTCATTAACAGGGTACCAAGACAATGAGCAGTTCTTC.